The sequence of this TCR beta chain was determined in a study of blood T cells in healthy people across ages (dated by TCRdb to about 2015). For the wider study: In model experiments, template switching captured about one uniquely barcoded TCR beta cDNA molecule for every two T cells. To track age-related changes in TCR beta repertoire diversity, the study relied on deep sequencing normalized with unique cDNA molecular identifiers. The donors were split into four age groups: young (average approximately 16 years), middle-aged (39), aged (about 56) and long-lived (under 90). To avoid experimental bias, donors of different ages were distributed randomly across sequencing lanes. The study analyzed two additional independent replicas of 1 million unique cDNA reads from the same blood draw for two donors, one aged 18 to 30 and one aged 80 or older.

The paper as a whole reports these results and caveats: Since profiling was done on bulk unsorted PBMCs, naive and antigen-experienced compartments could not be conclusively compared. Because donor CMV infection status was unknown, age-related changes in expanded clonotypes were potentially confounded. Estimates of total diversity based on one million sequenced T cells were considered lower bounds and underestimates. As age increased, observed TCR beta diversity per million T cells dropped in a roughly linear way, and a significant reduction was already evident by age 40. A strong correlation was found between observed TCR beta diversity and the percentage of naive T cells measured by flow cytometry. Compared with the aged group, the long-lived group had more naive CD4+ T cells, fewer expanded clones and increased TCR diversity, a pattern suggesting age selection.

Donors were about 36 systemically healthy Caucasian individuals from Russia aged roughly 6 to 90 years. Each donor gave 8 to 10 milliliters of peripheral blood, collected into EDTA-treated Vacutainer tubes. Ficoll-Paque density-gradient centrifugation was used to isolate PBMCs, with at least 6 million per sample. Total RNA was extracted from PBMCs with Trizol reagent, with at least 5 micrograms obtained per sample. The percentages of naive CD45RAhigh/CD27high T cells were determined by flow cytometry on a PBMC aliquot from every donor. Libraries were made using 5' RACE. Sequencing relied on an Illumina HiSeq 2500. A second PCR of roughly 7 to 11 cycles was performed with a sample-barcoded 5' primer and a J-beta primer mix. A unique molecular identifier was introduced onto each TCR beta cDNA molecule by a template-switch 5' adaptor carrying 12 random nucleotides. Each sample yielded at least 2.5 million CDR3-containing paired-end reads. The Mint cDNA synthesis kit, primed by a TRBC-specific oligonucleotide, was used to synthesize first-strand cDNA from all RNA. After uracil-DNA glycosylase treatment, a first 18-cycle PCR used universal primers M1SS and BC2_uni_R on all cDNA. Turning to the authors' computational methods: Each sample was normalized by randomly selecting 1 million high-quality reads, each carrying a distinct molecular identifier. Reads sharing molecular identifiers were discarded rather than binned into consensus sequences. MiTCR, with a Q25 quality threshold and the strictest error-elimination algorithm, was used for CDR3 identification, clonotype clustering and error correction. Lower-bound total TCR beta diversity was estimated with a nonparametric unseen species model using Euler transformation. The public reads were reanalyzed by TCRdb: fastp trimming at Q25, MiXCR alignment, in-frame beta chains only. Entries are consolidated by CDR3 protein sequence, retaining the most common genes and DNA. The V and J calls come from TCRdb's annotation, not from the publication. This sample comprises about 650,000 distinct CDR3 sequences, approximately 30% of them detected only once. Clones ranked in the top ten supply 15% of the sample.

CDR1 and CDR2, per the germline V gene, are SQVTM and ANQGSEA. The CDR3 sequence holds 14 residues, the cysteine and phenylalanine included. Only the CDR3 part of the read is kept: 42 bases, read in frame from the first base. V is reduced by 4 bases and J by 0 bases, leaving a spacing of 10 bases between them. This clonotype was counted many times. Its antigen is currently not known. No base-level quality is on record; no much larger clone is a single base apart. This clonotype originated in a woman of 80 years or more in good health. Donor details come from another sample of the same person, matched by shared clones. The rearranged chain carries TRBV29-1 and TRBJ2-1, with the D gene not confidently named. The sequencing input was blood. Read as DNA, the sequence is TGCAGCGTTGGTCCCCCAACCTCCTACAATGAGCAGTTCTTC. It codes for CSVGPPTSYNEQFF.